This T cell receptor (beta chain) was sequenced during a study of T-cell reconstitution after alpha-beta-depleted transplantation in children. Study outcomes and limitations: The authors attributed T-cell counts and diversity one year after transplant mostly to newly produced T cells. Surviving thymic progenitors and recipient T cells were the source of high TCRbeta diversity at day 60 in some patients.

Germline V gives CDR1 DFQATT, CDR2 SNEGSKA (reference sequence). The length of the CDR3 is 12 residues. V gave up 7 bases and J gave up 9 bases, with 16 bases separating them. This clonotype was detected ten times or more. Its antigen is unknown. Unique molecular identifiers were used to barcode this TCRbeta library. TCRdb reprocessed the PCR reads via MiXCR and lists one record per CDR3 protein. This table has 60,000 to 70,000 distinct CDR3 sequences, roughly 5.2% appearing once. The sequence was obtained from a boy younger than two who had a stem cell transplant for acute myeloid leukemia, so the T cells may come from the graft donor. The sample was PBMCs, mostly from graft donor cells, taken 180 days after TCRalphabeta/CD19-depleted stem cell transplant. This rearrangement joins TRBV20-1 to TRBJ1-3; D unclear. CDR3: CSVQLRKGTIYF. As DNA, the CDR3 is TGCAGTGTACAGCTACGGAAGGGCACCATATATTTT.